This T cell receptor (beta chain) is drawn from a study of cytomegalovirus exposure and HLA in healthy donors. General study points: Published work reported that the classifier diagnosed cytomegalovirus status with high specificity and sensitivity. There were around 160 TCR beta chains listed as cytomegalovirus-associated.

In regard to this clone: Its antigen is undetermined.

No record was made of this donor's CMV serostatus. J was trimmed by 2 bases and V by 4 bases; bases with no gene match: 10. The CDR3 is made up of 16 amino acids. Germline V CDR1 and CDR2: SGHRS, YFSETQ. Primers for the PCR totalled 60 Vbeta and 13 Jbeta. Method: immunoSEQ multiplex PCR; TCRdb's copy keeps in-frame clones and lacks some. The sample carries under 150,000 clones, around 72% recorded once. Sequencing used PBMCs. The source is a human donor in good health. V gene TRBV5-1 combines with J gene TRBJ2-7; 9 bases align to TRBD1. The DNA for the CDR3 is TGCGCCAGCAGCCGTAAGGGACAGGGATATACCTACGAGCAGTACTTC. This codes for CASSRKGQGYTYEQYF.